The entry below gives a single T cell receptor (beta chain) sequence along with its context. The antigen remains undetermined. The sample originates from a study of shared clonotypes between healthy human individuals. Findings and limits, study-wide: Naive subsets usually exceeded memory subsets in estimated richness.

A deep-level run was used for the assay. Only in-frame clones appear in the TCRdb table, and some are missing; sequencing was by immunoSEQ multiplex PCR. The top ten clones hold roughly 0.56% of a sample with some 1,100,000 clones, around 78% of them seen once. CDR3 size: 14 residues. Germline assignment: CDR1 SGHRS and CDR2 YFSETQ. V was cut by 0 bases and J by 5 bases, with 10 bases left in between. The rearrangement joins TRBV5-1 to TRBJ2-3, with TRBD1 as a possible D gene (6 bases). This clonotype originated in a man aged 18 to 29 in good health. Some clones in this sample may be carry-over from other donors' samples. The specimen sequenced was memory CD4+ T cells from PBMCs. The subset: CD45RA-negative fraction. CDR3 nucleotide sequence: TGCGCCAGCAGCTTGGGGGGGCGAAGAGATACGCAGTATTTT. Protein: CASSLGGRRDTQYF.